These 24 T cell receptor beta chains share one sample of origin, sequenced in a study of blood T cell repertoires in COVID-19. Method: immunoSEQ multiplex PCR; TCRdb's copy keeps in-frame clones and lacks some. The sample yields about 250,000 clones, 90% to 95% seen once. The sequencing input was PBMCs or T cells enriched from blood (not recorded which). Receptors originate from a woman younger than 35 who had recovered from COVID-19.

The genes are TRBV9 and TRBJ2-2; D uncertain. Germline-derived CDR1 and CDR2 are SGDLS and YYNGEE. This CDR3 has 14 amino acids. Trimming stripped 4 bases from V and 8 bases from J, with 15 bases between. The CDR3 here is CASSSRVSWGELFF. The CDR3 DNA is TGTGCCAGCAGCTCCCGGGTTTCTTGGGGGGAGCTGTTTTTT.

The genes are TRBV19 and TRBJ2-7; 9 positions match TRBD1. The CDR3 sequence is 15 residues long. Trimming cost V 4 bases and J 3 bases; bases outside gene matches: 7. CDR1 LNHDA and CDR2 SQIVND come from the germline V gene (reference sequence). In DNA form, the CDR3 reads TGTGCCAGTAGTAGTAGTAGGACAGGGGTCTACGAGCAGTACTTC. Translation gives CASSSSRTGVYEQYF.

This chain uses TRBV10-3 with TRBJ1-4; 7 nucleotides align to TRBD1. The CDR3 is 14 residues long. V dropped 6 bases and J dropped 4; count of bases not matched to a gene: 5. From germline, CDR1 is ENHRY and CDR2 SYGVKD. The CDR3, as DNA: TGTGCCATCAGGCGGGACAGCGATAATGAAAAACTGTTTTTT. Amino acids: CAIRRDSDNEKLFF.

The chain joins TRBV24-1 to TRBJ2-3; 9 nucleotides line up with TRBD2. CDR1 is KGHDR, CDR2 SFDVKD, per germline. V dropped 3 bases and J dropped 3; count of bases not matched to a gene: 21. The CDR3 is 21 amino acids. CDR3 DNA: TGTGCCACCAGTGATCACCGTGGAGCGGGAGGTCCGCTGGGGGGGACAGATACGCAGTATTTT. It translates to CATSDHRGAGGPLGGTDTQYF.

Note on this clone: Mismatch with germline at one junction end may stem from a read error. The J gene is TRBJ1-4, the V gene TRBV10-1, with 9 bases aligning to TRBD1. This CDR3 contains 23 residues. The germline gives CDR1 WNHNN, CDR2 SYGVQD (reference sequence). The CDR3 spells CASREWWGQGPTKTVMKNQKPFF. CDR3 in DNA: TGCGCCAGCAGGGAGTGGTGGGGACAGGGACCCACCAAGACAGTAATGAAAAACCAAAAGCCGTTTTTT.

The genes are TRBV28 and TRBJ2-2, with 7 bases lining up with TRBD1. Germline V gives CDR1 MDHEN, CDR2 SYDVKM. This CDR3 has 13 residues. J was trimmed by 5 bases and V by 6 bases; bases with no gene match: 3. The CDR3 DNA sequence: TGTGCCAGCAGCACAGGGGCTACCGGGGAGCTGTTTTTT. It yields the protein CASSTGATGELFF.

The chain recombines TRBV6-1 with TRBJ1-6; weak D call: TRBD1 (5 bases). This CDR3 is built from 15 residues. Per the germline V gene, CDR1 is MNHNS and CDR2 is SASEGT. V was clipped by 1 base and J by 9 bases, with 13 bases between them. The CDR3 region has the DNA TGTGCCAGCAGTGAAGGGGGCTCCGGGGGTTCACCCCTCCACTTT. It codes for CASSEGGSGGSPLHF.

The CDR3 reads CSASILAGGLDEQFF. The CDR3 DNA reads TGCAGTGCTAGTATCTTAGCGGGGGGGCTCGATGAGCAGTTCTTC. This chain links TRBV20-1 with TRBJ2-1, with 11 bases fitting TRBD2. This CDR3 spans 15 amino acids. The ends lost 3 bases at V and 8 bases at J; junction bases unmatched: 9. Germline-derived CDR1 and CDR2 are DFQATT and SNEGSKA (reference sequence).

The chain combines TRBV3-1 (or the pseudogene TRBV3-2) with TRBJ1-2; D gene ambiguous. The CDR3 extends over 13 amino acids. Germline V gene lookup returns CDR1 LGHDT and CDR2 YNNKEL (reference sequence). Deletions cut 4 bases from V and 4 bases from J, with 10 bases between. CDR3: CASSPDGIYGYTF. The CDR3 nucleotides are TGTGCCAGCAGCCCGGACGGGATCTATGGCTACACCTTC.

CDR3 nucleotide sequence: TGCGCCAGCAGCCAAGACACAGCCAACGAAAAACTGTTTTTT. This codes for CASSQDTANEKLFF. This chain connects TRBV4-3 to TRBJ1-4; D remains unclear. The CDR3 runs to 14 residues. CDR1 and CDR2 (germline): LGHNA, YSLEER. Trimming shortened V by 0 bases and J by 8 bases, and 10 bases separated the two germline ends.

Regarding this clone: At one boundary the junction diverges from the germline segment, which might be a read error. The rearrangement links TRBV7-7 to TRBJ1-3, with D possibly being TRBD1 (5 bases). The CDR3 totals 13 residues. Germline V gives CDR1 SSHAT, CDR2 FNYEAQ (reference sequence). The CDR3 region has the DNA TGTGCTAGCAGCCCGACAGAAAGGAGCACCATATATTTT. It encodes CASSPTERSTIYF.

This clone showed up just once. The chain carries TRBV4-1 and TRBJ1-5; perhaps TRBD1 as D (6 bases). Trimming removed 6 bases from V and 6 bases from J, with 18 bases in between. Germline CDR1 reads MGHRA; CDR2 reads YSYEKL. CDR3 length: 15 amino acids. The CDR3, as DNA: TGCGCCAGCAGTCATGGTACAGGGAAGGGTCAGCCCCAGCATTTT. Translated, it gives CASSHGTGKGQPQHF.

This chain connects TRBV3-1 (or the pseudogene TRBV3-2) to TRBJ1-2; D gene uncertain. Trimming took 0 bases from V and 8 from J, leaving 10 bases between them. Germline CDR1 reads LGHDT; CDR2 reads YNNKEL (reference sequence). This CDR3 has 13 amino acids. CDR3 loop: CASSQDFTFGYTF. The CDR3 DNA follows: TGTGCCAGCAGCCAAGATTTCACATTCGGCTACACCTTC.

The V call is TRBV29-1, the J call TRBJ1-2; D is ambiguous. With 5 bases removed from V and 1 base from J, the gap between germline ends came to 8 bases. The CDR3 runs to 12 residues. Looked up from germline, CDR1 is SQVTM and CDR2 is ANQGSEA. The DNA for the CDR3 is TGCAGCGTTACGACACGTAACTATGGCTACACCTTC. Translation gives CSVTTRNYGYTF.

The V gene is TRBV11-3, the J gene TRBJ2-5, with D unresolved. V was trimmed by 5 bases and J by 1 base, leaving 8 bases between them. This CDR3 comprises 13 residues. CDR1 is SGHNT and CDR2 is YENEEA in the germline V gene. In DNA form, the CDR3 reads TGTGCCAGCAGCCCTGGCCCCCAAGAGACCCAGTACTTC. Its protein product is CASSPGPQETQYF.

This chain links TRBV5-5 with TRBJ2-4, with unresolved D. Trimming removed 0 bases at V and 6 bases at J, with 10 bases between. Per the germline V gene, CDR1 is SGHKS and CDR2 is YYEKEE (reference sequence). This CDR3 region has 14 residues. CDR3 residues: CASSLVAFRNIQYF. Written as DNA, the CDR3 is TGTGCCAGCAGCTTGGTTGCTTTTAGAAACATTCAGTACTTC.

This chain connects TRBV4-1 to TRBJ1-1; 10 bases are a match to TRBD1. Germline V gives CDR1 MGHRA, CDR2 YSYEKL. V shed 0 bases, J shed 3 bases, and the junction held 10 bases outside the gene matches. This CDR3 comprises 18 residues. Here the CDR3 reads CASSQDEGTGVVDTEAFF. In DNA form, the CDR3 reads TGCGCCAGCAGCCAAGATGAGGGGACAGGGGTAGTTGACACTGAAGCTTTCTTT.

The chain recombines TRBV3-1 (or the pseudogene TRBV3-2) with TRBJ1-1; D uncertain. Germline values: CDR1 LGHDT, CDR2 YNNKEL (reference sequence). The length of the CDR3 is 12 residues. Trimming removed 4 bases from V and 6 bases from J, with 9 bases in between. CDR3 sequence reads: CASSLSRAEAFF. CDR3 bases: TGTGCCAGCAGCCTTTCGAGGGCTGAAGCTTTCTTT.

The chain employs TRBV7-2 and TRBJ1-2; D remains unclear. Germline values: CDR1 SGHTA, CDR2 FQGNSA. Trimming took 1 base from V and 8 from J, leaving 11 bases between them. This CDR3 comprises 13 residues. The DNA for the CDR3 is TGTGCCAGCAGCTTAGGGCAGAACCCGGGCTACACCTTC. Amino acids: CASSLGQNPGYTF.

This sequence joins TRBV6-5 and TRBJ2-7, with D maybe TRBD2 (7 bases). The V gene's germline CDR1 is MNHEY and CDR2 SVGAGI. Trimming removed 4 bases at V and 4 bases at J, with 14 bases between. The CDR3 consists of 14 residues. Written as DNA, the CDR3 is TGTGCCAGCAGTTTTAGGGGGAGGGATTACGAGCAGTACTTC. It specifies CASSFRGRDYEQYF.

The chain joins TRBV5-4 to TRBJ1-1; 8 bases fit TRBD1. The CDR3 covers 14 residues. Germline V gene lookup returns CDR1 SGHNT and CDR2 YYREEE (reference sequence). The ends lost 5 bases at V and 0 bases at J; junction bases unmatched: 3. CDR3 sequence reads: CASRSGGMNTEAFF. CDR3 DNA: TGTGCCAGCAGGTCAGGGGGCATGAACACTGAAGCTTTCTTT.

The chain joins TRBV18 to TRBJ2-3, with D perhaps TRBD2 (7 bases). The germline V gene has CDR1 KGHSH and CDR2 LQKENI. There are 13 residues in the CDR3. The V end was cut by 8 bases, the J end by 4 bases, with 13 bases between. The DNA of the CDR3 is TGTGCCAGCCGAGAGGGGGGGCCAGATACGCAGTATTTT. Amino acids: CASREGGPDTQYF.

This chain uses TRBV5-4 with TRBJ1-2; unclear D gene. Trimming left V 4 bases short and J 4 bases short, with 20 bases between. The CDR3 runs to 16 residues. Germline CDR1 SGHNT, CDR2 YYREEE (reference sequence). This CDR3 reads CASSRATGVRAYGYTF. CDR3 nucleotide sequence: TGTGCCAGCAGCCGCGCCACGGGAGTCCGCGCCTATGGCTACACCTTC. The complete variable domain, with remaining parts taken from reference TRBV5-4 and TRBJ1-2, reads ETGVTQSPTHLIKTRGQQVTLRCSSQSGHNTVSWYQQALGQGPQFIFQYYREEENGRGNFPPRFSGLQFPNYSSELNVNALELDDSALYLCASSRATGVRAYGYTFGSGTRLTVV.

The J gene is TRBJ2-7, the V gene TRBV5-4; weak D call: TRBD1 (5 bases). Germline values: CDR1 SGHNT, CDR2 YYREEE (reference sequence). The CDR3 is made up of 13 amino acids. V was trimmed by 1 base and J by 5 bases, leaving 10 bases between them. CDR3 DNA sequence: TGTGCCAGCAGCTTGCAGGGTGTCGACGAGCAGTACTTC. Protein: CASSLQGVDEQYF.